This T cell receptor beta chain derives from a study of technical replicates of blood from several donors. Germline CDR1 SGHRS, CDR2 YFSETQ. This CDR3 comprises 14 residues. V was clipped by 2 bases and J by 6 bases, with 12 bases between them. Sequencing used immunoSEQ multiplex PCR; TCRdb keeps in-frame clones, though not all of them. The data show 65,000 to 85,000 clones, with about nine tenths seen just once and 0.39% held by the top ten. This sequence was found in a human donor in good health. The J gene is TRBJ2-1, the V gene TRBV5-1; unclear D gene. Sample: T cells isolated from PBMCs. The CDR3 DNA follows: TGCGCCAGCAGCTTACGGAGAAACCTCAATGAGCAGTTCTTC. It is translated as CASSLRRNLNEQFF.